One and the same sample provided the 6 T cell receptor beta chains below, sequenced in a study of shared clonotypes between healthy human individuals. Profiled with immunoSEQ multiplex PCR; TCRdb holds only in-frame clones, not every one. Of some 500,000 clones in the sample, 90% to 97% are singletons; the top ten hold about 0.068%. The sequenced sample was naive CD4+ T cells sorted from blood. The subset was: CD45RA+ positively selected. These receptors were taken from a woman aged 25 to 39 in good health.

Comment on this clone: This specimen includes other DNA sequences encoding the same CDR3. V and J are TRBV29-1 and TRBJ1-2, with TRBD1 as a possible D gene (5 bases). The CDR3 runs 13 residues. Trimming stripped 1 base from V and 6 bases from J, with 12 bases between. Germline lookup yields CDR1 SQVTM and CDR2 ANQGSEA. The CDR3 nucleotides are TGCAGCGTTGAAGCTGGCAGGGACGATGGCTACACCTTC. It translates to CSVEAGRDDGYTF.

The chain has TRBV28 and TRBJ1-5; 8 nucleotides line up with TRBD1. The CDR3 contains 16 residues. The germline V gene encodes CDR1 MDHEN and CDR2 SYDVKM. Unmatched junction bases numbered 9, after V lost 5 bases and J lost 3 bases. The CDR3 sequence is CASSSSGTGLNQPQHF. The CDR3 DNA sequence: TGTGCCAGCAGTAGCTCCGGGACAGGTCTCAATCAGCCCCAGCATTTT. Complete variable domain (other parts from reference TRBV28 and TRBJ1-5): DVKVTQSSRYLVKRTGEKVFLECVQDMDHENMFWYRQDPGLGLRLIYFSYDVKMKEKGDIPEGYSVSREKKERFSLILESASTNQTSMYLCASSSSGTGLNQPQHFGDGTRLSIL.

The V call is TRBV6-5, the J call TRBJ1-2, with TRBD1 as a possible D gene (5 bases). The ends were cut back, 2 bases at V and 6 bases at J, with 10 bases in the middle. This CDR3 contains 13 residues. Looked up from germline, CDR1 is MNHEY and CDR2 is SVGAGI. In DNA, the CDR3 is TGTGCCAGCAGTTACGGGGGTGTAGATGGCTACACCTTC. Translated, it gives CASSYGGVDGYTF.

The CDR3 DNA sequence: TGTGCCAGCAGCTTAGTCCCAGGGATGCAAGAGACCCAGTACTTC. This gives the protein CASSLVPGMQETQYF. The genes are TRBV7-9 and TRBJ2-5; D possibly corresponds to TRBD1 (5 bases). The CDR3 spans 15 residues. The V gene lost 1 base and the J gene lost 2 bases, with 11 bases spanning the gap. Germline-derived CDR1 and CDR2 are SEHNR and FQNEAQ (reference sequence). Together with reference TRBV7-9 and TRBJ2-5, the CDR3 gives the full variable domain: DTGVSQNPRHKITKRGQNVTFRCDPISEHNRLYWYRQTLGQGPEFLTYFQNEAQLEKSRLLSDRFSAERPKGSFSTLEIQRTEQGDSAMYLCASSLVPGMQETQYFGPGTRLLVL.

V is TRBV27 and J is TRBJ2-2, with TRBD1 as a possible D gene (5 bases). With 8 bases removed from V and 4 bases from J, the gap between germline ends came to 14 bases. This CDR3 contains 14 residues. Germline CDR1 is MNHEY and CDR2 is SMNVEV (reference sequence). CDR3 nucleotide sequence: TGTGCCAGCCAAGGGGCCTGGAGCACCGGGGAGCTGTTTTTT. This gives the protein CASQGAWSTGELFF.

The V and J genes are TRBV28 and TRBJ1-4; 10 nucleotides align to TRBD1. V dropped 2 bases and J dropped 4; count of bases not matched to a gene: 4. This CDR3 is 16 amino acids long. Per germline, CDR1 MDHEN and CDR2 SYDVKM. This CDR3 reads CASSLPGTGDNEKLFF. Written as DNA, the CDR3 is TGTGCCAGCAGTTTACCCGGGACAGGGGATAATGAAAAACTGTTTTTT. Combining the CDR3 with reference TRBV28 and TRBJ1-4 gives the whole variable domain DVKVTQSSRYLVKRTGEKVFLECVQDMDHENMFWYRQDPGLGLRLIYFSYDVKMKEKGDIPEGYSVSREKKERFSLILESASTNQTSMYLCASSLPGTGDNEKLFFGSGTQLSVL.